Below, 29 T cell receptor beta chains from the same sample are listed, as sequenced in a study of a mutant IDH1 vaccine in newly diagnosed glioma. The time point here: baseline, week 1 (first vaccination visit). Described treatment: pre-vaccination baseline after standard-of-care therapy. The repertoire was sequenced with immunoSEQ multiplex PCR; TCRdb's copy has only in-frame clones and lacks some. The sample lists 20,000 to 25,000 clones, roughly 84% occurring once. Here the sequenced sample was PBMCs, taken from a glioma patient treated with radiotherapy, temozolomide or both. Receptors were obtained from a man in his forties or fifties with glioma.

This clone was seen once. The V call is TRBV29-1, the J call TRBJ2-1; 9 nucleotides agree with TRBD2. Germline values: CDR1 SQVTM, CDR2 ANQGSEA. The CDR3 runs 14 residues. V lost 2 bases and J lost 3; bases outside the gene matches: 2. The CDR3 region is CSVELAGDYNEQFF. The CDR3 nucleotides read TGCAGCGTTGAATTAGCGGGGGACTACAATGAGCAGTTCTTC.

The gene calls are TRBV7-9 and TRBJ2-6, with D perhaps TRBD2 (5 bases). The CDR3 has 17 amino acids. V gave up 5 bases and J gave up 4 bases, with 18 bases separating them. CDR1 and CDR2 from the germline V gene are SEHNR and FQNEAQ (reference sequence). This CDR3 is CASSTRNPGGGANVLTF. The DNA of the CDR3 is TGTGCCAGCAGCACCCGGAACCCAGGCGGGGGGGCCAACGTCCTGACTTTC.

The chain links TRBV4-1 to TRBJ2-3; 11 bases fit TRBD2. The CDR3 spans 14 residues. Germline CDR1 MGHRA, CDR2 YSYEKL. Unmatched junction bases numbered 4, after V lost 4 bases and J lost 7 bases. The CDR3 protein is CASSPGTSGYTQYF. In nucleotides, the CDR3 is TGCGCCAGCAGCCCAGGGACTAGCGGATATACGCAGTATTTT.

This chain links TRBV2 with TRBJ1-3; a weak D match, TRBD1 (5 bases). Germline V lookup: CDR1 SNHLY, CDR2 FYNNEI. This CDR3 spans 13 amino acids. Trimming stripped 4 bases from V and 2 bases from J, with 6 bases between. The CDR3 DNA is TGTGCCAGCAGTGCAGGGCCTGGAAACACCATATATTTT. Translation gives CASSAGPGNTIYF.

About this clone: This specimen includes other DNA sequences encoding the same CDR3. The chain uses TRBV7-9 and TRBJ1-1, with D possibly being TRBD1 (6 bases). V was pared by 6 bases and J by 2 bases, with 13 bases between. The germline CDR1 and CDR2 sequences are SEHNR and FQNEAQ (reference sequence). The CDR3 consists of 14 residues. The chain's CDR3 is CASSLGGLNTEAFF. The CDR3 bases are TGTGCCAGCAGTCTCGGGGGCCTAAACACTGAAGCTTTCTTT.

This clone came up once. The rearrangement joins TRBV19 to TRBJ1-1, with 9 bases matching TRBD1. V shed 4 bases, J shed 1 base, and the junction held 7 bases outside the gene matches. CDR1 LNHDA and CDR2 SQIVND come from the germline V gene (reference sequence). CDR3 size: 16 residues. The CDR3, as DNA: TGTGCCAGTAGTAAAATACCGGGACAGGGGAACACTGAAGCTTTCTTT. Amino acids: CASSKIPGQGNTEAFF.

The chain carries TRBV10-1 and TRBJ2-1; no firm D call. Deletions cut 6 bases from V and 0 bases from J, with 9 bases between. Looked up from germline, CDR1 is WNHNN and CDR2 is SYGVQD (reference sequence). The CDR3 contains 14 residues. CDR3 loop: CASSPWSSYNEQFF. CDR3 nucleotide sequence: TGCGCCAGCAGCCCCTGGAGCTCCTACAATGAGCAGTTCTTC.

V is TRBV4-2 and J is TRBJ2-2; D call uncertain. The V and J ends lost 3 bases and 3 bases respectively, with 8 bases between them. This CDR3 is 14 amino acids long. Germline CDR1 and CDR2: LGHNA and YNFKEQ. CDR3 DNA: TGTGCCAGCAGCCAGCCTAGATACACCGGGGAGCTGTTTTTT. Translated, it gives CASSQPRYTGELFF.

The chain uses TRBV5-4 and TRBJ1-4; a weak D match, TRBD1 (6 bases). This CDR3 comprises 14 residues. Trimming took off 5 bases at V and 7 bases at J, with 15 bases between the two ends. Germline V gives CDR1 SGHNT, CDR2 YYREEE (reference sequence). The CDR3 reads CASSRDTRREKLFF. Written as DNA, the CDR3 is TGTGCCAGCAGTAGGGACACCCGGCGTGAAAAACTGTTTTTT.

CDR3 residues: CASSDDTSGANVLTF. In nucleotides, the CDR3 is TGTGCCAGCAGCGACGACACATCTGGGGCCAACGTCCTGACTTTC. This chain links TRBV9 with TRBJ2-6, with unresolved D. Per the germline V gene, CDR1 is SGDLS and CDR2 is YYNGEE. V was cut by 3 bases and J by 1 base, with 8 bases left in between. The CDR3 runs to 15 residues. The full variable domain, rest sourced from reference TRBV9 and TRBJ2-6, is DSGVTQTPKHLITATGQRVTLRCSPRSGDLSVYWYQQSLDQGLQFLIQYYNGEERAKGNILERFSAQQFPDLHSELNLSSLELGDSALYFCASSDDTSGANVLTFGAGSRLTVL.

This clone has only a few counts. The chain is built from TRBV7-2 and TRBJ1-5, with D uncertain. Deletions cut 8 bases from V and 1 base from J, with 6 bases between. Germline V lookup: CDR1 SGHTA, CDR2 FQGNSA. The CDR3 sequence is 12 residues long. For the CDR3, the DNA is TGTGCCAGCTCGGGGAGCAATCAGCCCCAGCATTTT. Translating gives CASSGSNQPQHF. Full variable domain (missing parts from reference TRBV7-2 and TRBJ1-5): GAGVSQSPSNKVTEKGKDVELRCDPISGHTALYWYRQSLGQGLEFLIYFQGNSAPDKSGLPSDRFSAERTGGSVSTLTIQRTQQEDSAVYLCASSGSNQPQHFGDGTRLSIL.

The chain carries TRBV6-1 and TRBJ1-4, with 7 nucleotides matching TRBD1. Germline V gives CDR1 MNHNS, CDR2 SASEGT. J was trimmed by 3 bases and V by 6 bases; bases with no gene match: 4. The CDR3 extends over 14 amino acids. The CDR3 sequence is CASRQGLANEKLFF. Written as DNA, the CDR3 is TGTGCCAGCAGACAGGGGTTAGCTAATGAAAAACTGTTTTTT.

This clone occurred once. For the CDR3, the DNA is TGCGCCAGCAGCCAAAGCCCGGACTCTGGAAACACCATATATTTT. Residues: CASSQSPDSGNTIYF. V usage is TRBV5-1 and J usage is TRBJ1-3; D is undetermined. Trimming removed 4 bases at V and 0 bases at J, with 11 bases between. The CDR3 covers 15 residues. Germline CDR1 is SGHRS and CDR2 is YFSETQ.

The CDR3 loop reads CASSLGREFGYTF. The CDR3, as DNA: TGTGCCAGCAGCTTAGGTCGGGAATTTGGCTACACCTTC. The V call is TRBV7-2, the J call TRBJ1-2; D is unclear. The CDR3 loop spans 13 amino acids. V gave up 1 base and J gave up 7 bases, with 10 bases separating them. The germline CDR1 and CDR2 sequences are SGHTA and FQGNSA.

The chain employs TRBV5-6 and TRBJ1-2; 7 nucleotides match TRBD1. Unmatched junction bases numbered 6, after V lost 4 bases and J lost 0 bases. Germline lookup yields CDR1 SGHDT and CDR2 YYEEEE. The CDR3 covers 15 residues. In DNA form, the CDR3 reads TGTGCCAGCAGCAGGGGGCGTCTAGCTAACTATGGCTACACCTTC. Translating gives CASSRGRLANYGYTF.

The genes are TRBV7-9 and TRBJ1-3, with 9 bases lining up with TRBD1. The germline V gene encodes CDR1 SEHNR and CDR2 FQNEAQ (reference sequence). V dropped 1 base and J dropped 8; count of bases not matched to a gene: 9. CDR3 length: 16 amino acids. This CDR3 is CASSLGGQGMSDTIYF. The CDR3 nucleotides are TGTGCCAGCAGCTTAGGCGGACAGGGGATGTCGGACACCATATATTTT.

V is TRBV6-4 and J is TRBJ2-1; no reliable D call. CDR3 length: 13 residues. CDR1 is MRHNA, CDR2 SNTAGT, per germline. Between the trimmed V and J ends, which lost 0 bases and 5 bases, there was a span of 5 bases. The CDR3 region has the DNA TGTGCCAGCAGTGACTCGGACGACAATGAGCAGTTCTTC. Amino acid sequence: CASSDSDDNEQFF.

The CDR3 sequence is CSVADREQYF. CDR3 coding DNA: TGCAGCGTTGCAGACAGAGAGCAGTACTTC. V is TRBV29-1 and J is TRBJ2-7; perhaps TRBD1 as D (5 bases). The CDR3 consists of 10 residues. Trimming pared 4 bases from V and 7 bases from J, leaving 8 bases between. Germline V CDR1 and CDR2: SQVTM, ANQGSEA.

The chain couples TRBV5-6 to TRBJ1-5; a possible D gene is TRBD1 (6 bases). V was pared by 3 bases and J by 4 bases, with 11 bases between. Germline V gives CDR1 SGHDT, CDR2 YYEEEE. The CDR3 consists of 14 residues. The CDR3 here is CASSSGTFNQPQHF. CDR3 bases: TGTGCCAGCAGCTCCGGGACATTTAATCAGCCCCAGCATTTT. The entire variable domain, with the rest obtained from reference TRBV5-6 and TRBJ1-5, is as follows: DAGVTQSPTHLIKTRGQQVTLRCSPKSGHDTVSWYQQALGQGPQFIFQYYEEEERQRGNFPDRFSGHQFPNYSSELNVNALLLGDSALYLCASSSGTFNQPQHFGDGTRLSIL.

The CDR3 DNA reads TGCGCCAGCAGCCCGACAGGATTTTCCTACGAGCAGTACGTC. It specifies CASSPTGFSYEQYV. This chain joins TRBV4-1 and TRBJ2-7, with D possibly matching TRBD1 (6 bases). The CDR3 sequence is 14 residues long. V dropped 4 bases and J dropped 1 base, with 11 bases sitting between them. CDR1 MGHRA and CDR2 YSYEKL come from the germline V gene.

This rearrangement joins TRBV4-1 to TRBJ1-5; D gene ambiguous. Between the trimmed V and J ends, which lost 0 bases and 2 bases, there was a span of 14 bases. This CDR3 comprises 17 residues. Germline V gene data show CDR1 as MGHRA and CDR2 as YSYEKL. CDR3 DNA sequence: TGCGCCAGCAGCCAAGATTTCTGGGGAGTGGGCAATCAGCCCCAGCATTTT. Translating it yields CASSQDFWGVGNQPQHF.

The rearrangement uses TRBV28 and TRBJ1-5; the D gene is possibly TRBD1 (5 bases). The CDR3 loop spans 18 amino acids. Germline CDR1 reads MDHEN; CDR2 reads SYDVKM. V dropped 5 bases and J dropped 4 bases, with 24 bases sitting between them. CDR3 protein: CASSPSGQANVGNQPQHF. CDR3 DNA: TGTGCCAGCAGTCCTTCAGGGCAGGCAAATGTAGGTAATCAGCCCCAGCATTTT.

V gene TRBV15 combines with J gene TRBJ1-5; D is undetermined. V was clipped by 5 bases and J by 2 bases, with 10 bases between them. The germline V gene encodes CDR1 LNHNV and CDR2 YYDKDF (reference sequence). The CDR3 is made up of 14 amino acids. The CDR3 region is CATSRRSGNQPQHF. The CDR3 DNA follows: TGTGCCACCAGCCGCAGATCGGGCAATCAGCCCCAGCATTTT.

The chain recombines TRBV4-2 with TRBJ2-5, with TRBD2 identical over 10 bases. With V trimmed by 2 bases and J by 0 bases, 3 bases remained unmatched. The germline gives CDR1 LGHNA, CDR2 YNFKEQ. The CDR3 is made up of 16 amino acids. In DNA, the CDR3 is TGTGCCAGCAGCCAACCGGGACTAGCGAACCAAGAGACCCAGTACTTC. Its protein is CASSQPGLANQETQYF.

V and J are TRBV5-5 and TRBJ2-7; D uncertain. There are 15 residues in the CDR3. Germline CDR1 reads SGHKS; CDR2 reads YYEKEE (reference sequence). The V gene lost 4 bases and the J gene lost 5 bases, with 19 bases spanning the gap. The CDR3 here is CASSPFSRTVNEQYF. The CDR3 DNA reads as TGTGCCAGCAGCCCCTTTTCTAGGACGGTGAACGAGCAGTACTTC.

Only one count was recorded for this clone. The chain joins TRBV4-3 to TRBJ1-4; D unclear. The V gene's germline CDR1 is LGHNA and CDR2 YSLEER. V lost 1 base and J 7 bases, leaving 4 bases between the germline ends. The CDR3 extends over 12 amino acids. CDR3 nucleotide sequence: TGCGCCAGCAGCCAAGTAGCTGAAAAACTGTTTTTT. Its translation: CASSQVAEKLFF.

The rearrangement joins TRBV15 to TRBJ1-4, with 7 bases lining up with TRBD1. The J segment lost 5 bases and the V segment lost 0 bases, leaving 9 bases of the junction unmatched. Germline V gene lookup returns CDR1 LNHNV and CDR2 YYDKDF (reference sequence). The CDR3 sequence is 17 residues long. CDR3 loop: CATSRDWGQNRNEKLFF. The CDR3 region has the DNA TGTGCCACCAGCAGAGATTGGGGACAGAATAGAAATGAAAAACTGTTTTTT.

The chain recombines TRBV30 with TRBJ1-3; D remains unclear. Trimming shortened V by 5 bases and J by 1 base, and 12 bases separated the two germline ends. This CDR3 region has 14 residues. Germline V CDR1 and CDR2: GTSNPN, SVGIG (reference sequence). As DNA, the CDR3 is TGTGCCTGGGATTTACAGCGGTCTGGAAACACCATATATTTT. Translation: CAWDLQRSGNTIYF.

The chain has TRBV6-1 and TRBJ2-7; 7 nucleotides match TRBD1. V lost 5 bases and J lost 8; bases outside the gene matches: 12. The germline V gene has CDR1 MNHNS and CDR2 SASEGT. CDR3 length equals 14 residues. CDR3 in amino acids: CASSPPPGTAKQYV. In DNA form, the CDR3 reads TGTGCCAGCAGTCCTCCCCCCGGGACAGCCAAGCAGTACGTC.